This passage covers 16 T cell receptor beta chains from one sample sequenced in a study of control samples from healthy donors and cancer patients. Sequencing was performed with immunoSEQ multiplex PCR; in TCRdb, only in-frame clones are kept and a portion is missing. The sample holds tens of thousands of clones; roughly nine tenths are singletons and the top ten take 1.5% to 2%. Sequenced material: PBMCs. These receptors were collected from a man aged 40-50 years with colorectal cancer.

The CDR3 region is CASSQLAGVRNEQYF. The CDR3, as DNA: TGTGCCAGCAGCCAACTAGCGGGAGTACGGAACGAGCAGTACTTC. The chain is built from TRBV3-1 (or the pseudogene TRBV3-2) and TRBJ2-7; 10 positions agree with TRBD2. Losses at the gene ends were 2 bases for V and 5 bases for J; bases not matched to a gene: 6. The CDR3 sequence is 15 residues long. Per germline, CDR1 LGHDT and CDR2 YNNKEL (reference sequence).

V is TRBV7-9 and J is TRBJ1-2; D remains unclear. The ends were cut back, 10 bases at V and 7 bases at J, with 13 bases in the middle. The germline V gene has CDR1 SEHNR and CDR2 FQNEAQ (reference sequence). The CDR3 has 11 amino acids. CDR3 protein: CATGDTLGYTF. The CDR3 DNA is TGTGCCACCGGAGACACCCTTGGCTACACCTTC.

The chain combines TRBV28 with TRBJ1-1; D possibly corresponds to TRBD1 (5 bases). Trimming cost V 6 bases and J 10 bases, with 21 bases left between them. The germline CDR1 and CDR2 sequences are MDHEN and SYDVKM. This CDR3 has 14 residues. This chain's CDR3 is CASSLIQTRGGAFF. In nucleotides, the CDR3 is TGTGCCAGCAGCCTTATCCAGACAAGGGGCGGAGCTTTCTTT. Full variable domain (outside the CDR3, taken from reference TRBV28 and TRBJ1-1): DVKVTQSSRYLVKRTGEKVFLECVQDMDHENMFWYRQDPGLGLRLIYFSYDVKMKEKGDIPEGYSVSREKKERFSLILESASTNQTSMYLCASSLIQTRGGAFFGQGTRLTVV.

This chain uses TRBV18 with TRBJ1-4; maybe TRBD1 (6 bases). Germline values: CDR1 KGHSH, CDR2 LQKENI. There are 16 residues in the CDR3. Trimming cost V 3 bases and J 1 base, with 12 bases left between them. The CDR3 DNA reads TGTGCCAGCTCACCCTTTACAGGGCTAACTAATGAAAAACTGTTTTTT. It specifies CASSPFTGLTNEKLFF.

The J gene is TRBJ2-7, the V gene TRBV27; D is possibly TRBD1 (6 bases). Germline V gene lookup returns CDR1 MNHEY and CDR2 SMNVEV (reference sequence). The CDR3 is made up of 14 amino acids. With 5 bases removed from V and 2 bases from J, the gap between germline ends came to 13 bases. CDR3 coding DNA: TGTGCCAGCAGTCCCCGACAGGAGACCTACGAGCAGTACTTC. Encoded protein: CASSPRQETYEQYF.

The chain carries TRBV4-1 and TRBJ1-5, with a weak D call TRBD1 (5 bases). Trimming removed 0 bases at V and 6 bases at J, with 12 bases between. This CDR3 comprises 15 residues. CDR1 is MGHRA and CDR2 is YSYEKL in the germline V gene. The CDR3 is CASSQDLPGTQPQHF. CDR3 nucleotides: TGCGCCAGCAGCCAAGATCTTCCAGGGACTCAGCCCCAGCATTTT.

The chain joins TRBV28 to TRBJ1-4; 7 bases match TRBD1. Looked up from germline, CDR1 is MDHEN and CDR2 is SYDVKM. CDR3 length equals 15 residues. V shed 6 bases, J shed 7 bases, and the junction held 11 bases outside the gene matches. CDR3 sequence (DNA): TGTGCCAGCAGACAAACGGGAGGGGGCATTGAAAAACTGTTTTTT. This codes for CASRQTGGGIEKLFF.

This chain joins TRBV7-9 and TRBJ2-7; 9 bases line up with TRBD1. With 5 bases clipped from V and 5 bases from J, the junction kept 10 bases outside the gene matches. The CDR3 runs 15 residues. Germline lookup yields CDR1 SEHNR and CDR2 FQNEAQ (reference sequence). The chain's CDR3 is CASSTRGQGKDEQYF. Written as DNA, the CDR3 is TGTGCCAGCAGCACACGGGGACAGGGAAAGGACGAGCAGTACTTC. The whole variable domain, remainder taken from reference TRBV7-9 and TRBJ2-7, is DTGVSQNPRHKITKRGQNVTFRCDPISEHNRLYWYRQTLGQGPEFLTYFQNEAQLEKSRLLSDRFSAERPKGSFSTLEIQRTEQGDSAMYLCASSTRGQGKDEQYFGPGTRLTVT.

In this sample, this clone turned up a few times. The chain links TRBV2 to TRBJ1-2; the D is unclear. Germline lookup yields CDR1 SNHLY and CDR2 FYNNEI. The V gene lost 1 base and the J gene lost 2 bases, with 5 bases spanning the gap. This CDR3 region has 13 residues. CDR3 in DNA: TGTGCCAGCAGTGAAGAGGGAAACTATGGCTACACCTTC. Protein product: CASSEEGNYGYTF.

The J gene is TRBJ2-4, the V gene TRBV28, with D possibly TRBD1 on 6 matching bases. The CDR3 has 17 amino acids. Trimming took off 1 base at V and 0 bases at J, with 13 bases between the two ends. From germline, CDR1 is MDHEN and CDR2 SYDVKM. The CDR3 DNA reads as TGTGCCAGCAGTTTATATGCAGGGGAGATAGCCAAAAACATTCAGTACTTC. Its protein product is CASSLYAGEIAKNIQYF. Supplemented by reference TRBV28 and TRBJ2-4, the full variable domain reads DVKVTQSSRYLVKRTGEKVFLECVQDMDHENMFWYRQDPGLGLRLIYFSYDVKMKEKGDIPEGYSVSREKKERFSLILESASTNQTSMYLCASSLYAGEIAKNIQYFGAGTRLSVL.

This chain uses TRBV18 with TRBJ2-1; 7 bases match TRBD2. V shed 5 bases, J shed 10 bases, and the junction held 11 bases outside the gene matches. The germline V gene encodes CDR1 KGHSH and CDR2 LQKENI. The CDR3 contains 14 residues. DNA of the CDR3: TGTGCCAGCTCAGCCCCCAGCGGGATTAAGGAGCAGTTCTTC. Its translation: CASSAPSGIKEQFF.

V and J are TRBV6-2 or TRBV6-3 and TRBJ2-7; 14 nucleotides align to TRBD2. Germline assignment: CDR1 MNHEY and CDR2 SVGEGT. The V segment lost 5 bases and the J segment 5 bases; nucleotides outside the gene matches: 5. This CDR3 spans 15 amino acids. The CDR3, as DNA: TGTGCCAGCAGTCGGACTAGCGGGAGGTCCCACGAGCAGTACTTC. Its translation: CASSRTSGRSHEQYF.

The gene calls are TRBV28 and TRBJ1-5, with 7 bases aligning to TRBD1. The V segment lost 11 bases and the J segment 6 bases; nucleotides outside the gene matches: 13. CDR3 length: 14 amino acids. The germline V gene has CDR1 MDHEN and CDR2 SYDVKM. CDR3 bases: TGTGCCTCCTCCCGGGAGGGGGCCGGTCAGCCCCAGCATTTT. Its translation is CASSREGAGQPQHF.

The chain combines TRBV4-3 with TRBJ2-3, with D unclear. Per the germline V gene, CDR1 is LGHNA and CDR2 is YSLEER. Trimming removed 1 base from V and 5 bases from J, with 13 bases in between. This CDR3 is built from 15 residues. This CDR3 is CASSQGGNGEDTQYF. In DNA, the CDR3 is TGCGCCAGCAGCCAAGGTGGGAACGGCGAAGATACGCAGTATTTT.

The rearrangement uses TRBV2 and TRBJ1-1; unclear D gene. There are 14 residues in the CDR3. Per the germline V gene, CDR1 is SNHLY and CDR2 is FYNNEI. V dropped 7 bases and J dropped 0 bases, with 12 bases sitting between them. The CDR3 protein is CASIPRLLNTEAFF. Written as DNA, the CDR3 is TGTGCCAGCATCCCCAGGCTGCTGAACACTGAAGCTTTCTTT. Variable domain in full (rest from reference TRBV2 and TRBJ1-1): EPEVTQTPSHQVTQMGQEVILRCVPISNHLYFYWYRQILGQKVEFLVSFYNNEISEKSEIFDDQFSVERPDGSNFTLKIRSTKLEDSAMYFCASIPRLLNTEAFFGQGTRLTVV.

CDR3: CASSPRTGGSYEQYF. CDR3 DNA: TGTGCCAGCAGTCCCCGGACAGGGGGATCCTACGAGCAGTACTTC. The V call is TRBV27, the J call TRBJ2-7; 10 nucleotides line up with TRBD1. In germline, CDR1 is MNHEY, CDR2 SMNVEV (reference sequence). The CDR3 is 15 amino acids. V dropped 5 bases and J dropped 1; count of bases not matched to a gene: 5.